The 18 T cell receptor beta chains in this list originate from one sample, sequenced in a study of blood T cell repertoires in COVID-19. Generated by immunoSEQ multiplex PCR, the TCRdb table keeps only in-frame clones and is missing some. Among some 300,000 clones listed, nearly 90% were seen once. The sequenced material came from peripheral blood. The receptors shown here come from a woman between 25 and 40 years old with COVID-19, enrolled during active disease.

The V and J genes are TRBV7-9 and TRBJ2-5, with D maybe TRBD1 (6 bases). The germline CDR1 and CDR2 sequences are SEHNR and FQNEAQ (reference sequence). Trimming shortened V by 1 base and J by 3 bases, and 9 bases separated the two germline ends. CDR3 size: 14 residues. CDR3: CASSLEPGEETQYF. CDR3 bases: TGTGCCAGCAGCTTAGAGCCAGGGGAAGAGACCCAGTACTTC. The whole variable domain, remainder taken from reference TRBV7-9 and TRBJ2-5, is DTGVSQNPRHKITKRGQNVTFRCDPISEHNRLYWYRQTLGQGPEFLTYFQNEAQLEKSRLLSDRFSAERPKGSFSTLEIQRTEQGDSAMYLCASSLEPGEETQYFGPGTRLLVL.

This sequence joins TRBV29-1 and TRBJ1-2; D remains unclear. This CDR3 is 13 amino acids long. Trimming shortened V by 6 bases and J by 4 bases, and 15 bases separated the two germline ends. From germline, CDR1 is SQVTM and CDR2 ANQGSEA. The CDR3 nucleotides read TGCAGCGTCCGAGGGAGTGCCGCCTATGGCTACACCTTC. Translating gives CSVRGSAAYGYTF. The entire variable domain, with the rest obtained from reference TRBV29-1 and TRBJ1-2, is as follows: SAVISQKPSRDICQRGTSLTIQCQVDSQVTMMFWYRQQPGQSLTLIATANQGSEATYESGFVIDKFPISRPNLTFSTLTVSNMSPEDSSIYLCSVRGSAAYGYTFGSGTRLTVV.

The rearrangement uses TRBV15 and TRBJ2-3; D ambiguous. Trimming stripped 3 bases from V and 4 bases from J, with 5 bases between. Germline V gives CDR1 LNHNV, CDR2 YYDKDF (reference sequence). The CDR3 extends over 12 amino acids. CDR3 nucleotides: TGTGCCACCAGCAGGTCTTCAGATACGCAGTATTTT. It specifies CATSRSSDTQYF.

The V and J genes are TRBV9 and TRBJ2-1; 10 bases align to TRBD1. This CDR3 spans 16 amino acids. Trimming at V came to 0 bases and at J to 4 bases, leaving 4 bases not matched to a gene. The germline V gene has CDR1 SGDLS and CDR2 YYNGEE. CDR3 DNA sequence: TGTGCCAGCAGCGTAGCCGGGACAGGGGTTTACAATGAGCAGTTCTTC. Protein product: CASSVAGTGVYNEQFF. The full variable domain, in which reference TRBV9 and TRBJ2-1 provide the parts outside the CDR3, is DSGVTQTPKHLITATGQRVTLRCSPRSGDLSVYWYQQSLDQGLQFLIQYYNGEERAKGNILERFSAQQFPDLHSELNLSSLELGDSALYFCASSVAGTGVYNEQFFGPGTRLTVL.

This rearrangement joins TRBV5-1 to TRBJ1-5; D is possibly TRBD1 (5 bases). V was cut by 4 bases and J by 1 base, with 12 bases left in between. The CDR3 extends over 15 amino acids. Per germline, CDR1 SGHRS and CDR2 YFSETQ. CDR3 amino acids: CASSPHGASNQPQHF. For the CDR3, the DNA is TGCGCCAGCAGCCCACATGGGGCGAGCAATCAGCCCCAGCATTTT.

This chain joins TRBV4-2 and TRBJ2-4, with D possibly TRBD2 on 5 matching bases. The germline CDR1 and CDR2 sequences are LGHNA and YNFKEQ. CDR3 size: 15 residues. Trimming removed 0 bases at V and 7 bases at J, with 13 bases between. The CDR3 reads CASSQDRTRGNIQYF. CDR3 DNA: TGTGCCAGCAGCCAAGATAGGACGAGAGGGAACATTCAGTACTTC.

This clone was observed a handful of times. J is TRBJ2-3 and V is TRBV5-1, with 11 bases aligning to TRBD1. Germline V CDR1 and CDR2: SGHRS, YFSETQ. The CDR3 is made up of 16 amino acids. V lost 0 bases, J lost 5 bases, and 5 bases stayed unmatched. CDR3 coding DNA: TGCGCCAGCAGCTTGGGGACAGGGGGCGCAGTAGATACGCAGTATTTT. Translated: CASSLGTGGAVDTQYF.

CDR3 bases: TGCGCCAGCGCTGGAAACAGGAACACCGGGGAGCTGTTTTTT. It encodes CASAGNRNTGELFF. The chain links TRBV5-1 to TRBJ2-2; D remains ambiguous. Germline V CDR1 and CDR2: SGHRS, YFSETQ. Trimming removed 7 bases from V and 1 base from J, with 11 bases in between. The CDR3 consists of 14 residues. Full variable domain (missing parts from reference TRBV5-1 and TRBJ2-2): KAGVTQTPRYLIKTRGQQVTLSCSPISGHRSVSWYQQTPGQGLQFLFEYFSETQRNKGNFPGRFSGRQFSNSRSEMNVSTLELGDSALYLCASAGNRNTGELFFGEGSRLTVL.

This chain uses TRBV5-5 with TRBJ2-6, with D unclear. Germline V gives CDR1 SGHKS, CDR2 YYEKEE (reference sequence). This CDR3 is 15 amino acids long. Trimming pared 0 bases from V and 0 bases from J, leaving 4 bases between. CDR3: CASSLGNSGANVLTF. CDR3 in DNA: TGTGCCAGCAGCTTGGGTAACTCTGGGGCCAACGTCCTGACTTTC. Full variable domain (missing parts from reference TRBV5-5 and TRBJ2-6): DAGVTQSPTHLIKTRGQQVTLRCSPISGHKSVSWYQQVLGQGPQFIFQYYEKEERGRGNFPDRFSARQFPNYSSELNVNALLLGDSALYLCASSLGNSGANVLTFGAGSRLTVL.

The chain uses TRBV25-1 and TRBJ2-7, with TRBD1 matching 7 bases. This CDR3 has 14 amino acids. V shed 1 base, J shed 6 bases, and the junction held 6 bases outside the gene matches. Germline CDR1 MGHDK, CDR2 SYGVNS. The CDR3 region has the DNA TGTGCCAGCAGTGAATTGGGGACAGCCTTCGAGCAGTACTTC. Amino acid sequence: CASSELGTAFEQYF.

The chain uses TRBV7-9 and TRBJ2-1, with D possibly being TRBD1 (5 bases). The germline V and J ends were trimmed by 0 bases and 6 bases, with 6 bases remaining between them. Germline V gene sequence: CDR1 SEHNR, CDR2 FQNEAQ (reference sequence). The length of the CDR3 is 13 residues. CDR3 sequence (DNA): TGTGCCAGCAGCTTAGCAGGGGTCAATGAGCAGTTCTTC. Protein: CASSLAGVNEQFF.

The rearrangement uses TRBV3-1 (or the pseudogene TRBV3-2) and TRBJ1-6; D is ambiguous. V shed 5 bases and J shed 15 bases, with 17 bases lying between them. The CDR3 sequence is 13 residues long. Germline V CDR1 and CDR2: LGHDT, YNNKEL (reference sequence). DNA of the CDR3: TGTGCCAGCAGCAAGAAGCCCATTAGTGGCCTCCACTTT. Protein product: CASSKKPISGLHF.

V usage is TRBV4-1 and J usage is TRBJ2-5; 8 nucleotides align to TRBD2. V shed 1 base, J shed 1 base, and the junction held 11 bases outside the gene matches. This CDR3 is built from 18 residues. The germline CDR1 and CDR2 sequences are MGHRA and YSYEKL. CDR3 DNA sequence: TGCGCCAGCAGCCAAGTGGGACTAGTGAGTCTGGGCCAAGAGACCCAGTACTTC. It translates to CASSQVGLVSLGQETQYF.

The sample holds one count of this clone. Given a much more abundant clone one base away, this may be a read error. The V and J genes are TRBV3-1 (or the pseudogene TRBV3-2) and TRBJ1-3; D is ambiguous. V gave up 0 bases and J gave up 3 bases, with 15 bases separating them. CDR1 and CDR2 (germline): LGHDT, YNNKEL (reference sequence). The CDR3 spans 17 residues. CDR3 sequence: CASSQDRGNTFGNTIYF. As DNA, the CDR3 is TGTGCCAGCAGCCAAGATAGAGGGAATACCTTTGGAAACACCATATATTTT.

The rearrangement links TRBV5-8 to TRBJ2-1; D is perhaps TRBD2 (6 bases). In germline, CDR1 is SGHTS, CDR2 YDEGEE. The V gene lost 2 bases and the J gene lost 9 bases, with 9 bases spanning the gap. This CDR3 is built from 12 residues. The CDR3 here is CASSFSGGEQFF. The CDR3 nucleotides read TGTGCCAGCAGCTTTAGCGGAGGTGAGCAGTTCTTC.

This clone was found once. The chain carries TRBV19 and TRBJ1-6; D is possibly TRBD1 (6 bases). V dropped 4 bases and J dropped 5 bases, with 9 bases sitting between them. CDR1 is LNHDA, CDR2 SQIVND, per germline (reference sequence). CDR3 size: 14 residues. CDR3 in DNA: TGTGCCAGTAGTACGGGGGGCCATAATTCACCCCTCCACTTT. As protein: CASSTGGHNSPLHF.

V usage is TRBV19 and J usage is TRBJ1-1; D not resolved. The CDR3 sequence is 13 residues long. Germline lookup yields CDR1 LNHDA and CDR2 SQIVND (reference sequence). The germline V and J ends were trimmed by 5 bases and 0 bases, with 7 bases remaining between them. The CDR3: CASSEILNTEAFF. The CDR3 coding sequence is TGTGCCAGTAGTGAGATCTTGAACACTGAAGCTTTCTTT.

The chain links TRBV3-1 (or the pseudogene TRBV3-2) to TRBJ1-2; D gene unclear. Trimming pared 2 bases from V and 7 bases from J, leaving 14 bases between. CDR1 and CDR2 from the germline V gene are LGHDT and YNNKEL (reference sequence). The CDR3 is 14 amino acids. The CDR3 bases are TGTGCCAGCAGCCAACCGGCCACACGGGTTGGCTACACCTTC. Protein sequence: CASSQPATRVGYTF.